The 32 T cell receptor beta chains below all came from one sample that was sequenced in a study of shared clonotypes between healthy human individuals. Terminally differentiated effector memory CD45RA+ cells were excluded by CCR7 positive selection of CD45RO-negative cells. This table comes from immunoSEQ multiplex PCR, and its TCRdb copy is limited to in-frame clones, with some not included. The table lists about 600,000 clones, 95% to 98% of them singletons. The source material was naive CD8+ T cells sorted from blood. The receptors derive from a man aged 25 to 40 in good health.

The rearrangement joins TRBV10-2 to TRBJ2-2, with 7 bases that match TRBD1. Germline V gene sequence: CDR1 WSHSY, CDR2 SAAADI. The CDR3 extends over 15 amino acids. The V and J ends lost 3 bases and 5 bases, in that order; junction bases with no gene match: 6. This CDR3 is CASSETGVRTGELFF. Here the CDR3 DNA reads TGCGCCAGCAGTGAAACAGGGGTGAGGACCGGGGAGCTGTTTTTT.

V usage is TRBV5-5 and J usage is TRBJ2-1; possibly TRBD1 for D (5 bases). The germline CDR1 and CDR2 sequences are SGHKS and YYEKEE (reference sequence). The CDR3 sequence is 16 residues long. V lost 0 bases and J 1 base, leaving 11 bases between the germline ends. The CDR3: CASSLGAGQSYNEQFF. The CDR3 nucleotides read TGTGCCAGCAGCTTGGGGGCAGGGCAGTCCTACAATGAGCAGTTCTTC.

The chain combines TRBV7-2 with TRBJ2-1; D is unresolved. The CDR3 sequence is 16 residues long. The germline CDR1 and CDR2 sequences are SGHTA and FQGNSA. The V gene lost 6 bases and the J gene lost 2 bases, with 17 bases spanning the gap. This chain's CDR3 is CASRKVSGLTYNEQFF. CDR3 sequence (DNA): TGTGCCAGCAGAAAAGTTTCTGGCCTGACCTACAATGAGCAGTTCTTC. Combining the CDR3 with reference TRBV7-2 and TRBJ2-1 gives the whole variable domain GAGVSQSPSNKVTEKGKDVELRCDPISGHTALYWYRQSLGQGLEFLIYFQGNSAPDKSGLPSDRFSAERTGGSVSTLTIQRTQQEDSAVYLCASRKVSGLTYNEQFFGPGTRLTVL.

J is TRBJ2-7 and V is TRBV14, with 9 bases fitting TRBD1. From germline, CDR1 is SGHDN and CDR2 FVKESK. Unmatched junction bases numbered 2, after V lost 3 bases and J lost 5 bases. The CDR3 totals 13 residues. CDR3 region: CASSHGTGNEQYF. CDR3 nucleotide sequence: TGTGCCAGCAGCCATGGGACAGGGAACGAGCAGTACTTC.

This chain links TRBV6-5 with TRBJ2-7; D is uncertain. The germline V and J ends were trimmed by 0 bases and 2 bases, with 8 bases remaining between them. CDR1 is MNHEY and CDR2 is SVGAGI in the germline V gene. This CDR3 is built from 14 residues. The CDR3 protein is CASSYSIQTYEQYF. In DNA, the CDR3 is TGTGCCAGCAGTTACTCGATACAGACCTACGAGCAGTACTTC.

The chain employs TRBV19 and TRBJ1-1, with a possible D match to TRBD1 (5 bases). This CDR3 is 14 amino acids long. Trimming took 7 bases from V and 3 from J, leaving 15 bases between them. Germline CDR1 LNHDA, CDR2 SQIVND (reference sequence). The CDR3 sequence is CASNKGTEDTEAFF. Here the CDR3 DNA reads TGTGCCAGTAATAAGGGGACTGAGGACACTGAAGCTTTCTTT.

The chain uses TRBV10-3 and TRBJ1-1; weak D call: TRBD1 (6 bases). CDR3 length equals 17 residues. The germline gives CDR1 ENHRY, CDR2 SYGVKD. V was clipped by 0 bases and J by 1 base, with 15 bases between them. The CDR3 DNA reads TGTGCCATCAGTGAGTCAATCCCCAGGGGACCGAACACTGAAGCTTTCTTT. Its translation is CAISESIPRGPNTEAFF.

This chain links TRBV5-1 with TRBJ2-7, with D possibly being TRBD2 (5 bases). The CDR3 is made up of 15 amino acids. V shed 1 base and J shed 1 base, with 12 bases lying between them. Germline-derived CDR1 and CDR2 are SGHRS and YFSETQ. This CDR3 is CASSLKGGSSYEQYF. In DNA form, the CDR3 reads TGCGCCAGCAGCTTGAAAGGCGGGTCGTCCTACGAGCAGTACTTC.

The genes are TRBV20-1 and TRBJ2-1; D unclear. V lost 3 bases to trimming and J lost 10 bases, with 1 base between them. The CDR3 runs to 8 residues. Germline V gene lookup returns CDR1 DFQATT and CDR2 SNEGSKA (reference sequence). CDR3 bases: TGCAGTGCTAGCGAGCAGTTCTTC. Its protein is CSASEQFF.

The gene calls are TRBV2 and TRBJ2-7; 12 positions agree with TRBD2. Germline-derived CDR1 and CDR2 are SNHLY and FYNNEI. Trimming removed 1 base from V and 5 bases from J; junction bases left unmatched: 3. This CDR3 region has 15 residues. The CDR3 DNA reads TGTGCCAGCAGTGAAGGACTAGCGGGAGTCCACGAGCAGTACTTC. Its translation is CASSEGLAGVHEQYF.

The gene calls are TRBV4-2 and TRBJ2-1; 7 positions match TRBD2. J gave up 2 bases and V 1 base, and 11 bases lay outside the gene matches. The germline V gene has CDR1 LGHNA and CDR2 YNFKEQ. CDR3 length: 18 residues. The CDR3 sequence is CASSQVGTSETTYNEQFF. For the CDR3, the DNA is TGTGCCAGCAGCCAAGTGGGAACTAGCGAAACGACCTACAATGAGCAGTTCTTC.

The chain is built from TRBV4-1 and TRBJ2-2; D is perhaps TRBD2 (5 bases). Per germline, CDR1 MGHRA and CDR2 YSYEKL. The CDR3 totals 15 residues. V shed 0 bases and J shed 5 bases, with 10 bases lying between them. The CDR3 coding sequence is TGCGCCAGCAGCCAAGAGGTCGGAGGTACCGGGGAGCTGTTTTTT. Translation: CASSQEVGGTGELFF.

This chain connects TRBV11-2 to TRBJ2-2; 11 bases fit TRBD2. The V and J ends lost 3 bases and 7 bases, in that order; junction bases with no gene match: 10. Looked up from germline, CDR1 is SGHAT and CDR2 is FQNNGV. The CDR3 runs 17 residues. CDR3 protein: CASSFGLAGGPNGELFF. In nucleotides, the CDR3 is TGTGCCAGCAGCTTTGGGTTAGCGGGAGGGCCTAACGGGGAGCTGTTTTTT.

The chain couples TRBV7-9 to TRBJ2-7; D not certain. Germline V gives CDR1 SEHNR, CDR2 FQNEAQ (reference sequence). The CDR3 has 13 amino acids. Trimming cost V 2 bases and J 5 bases, with 10 bases left between them. The DNA of the CDR3 is TGTGCCAGCAGCTTATTTCTTAGCAACGAGCAGTACTTC. Its translation is CASSLFLSNEQYF.

The CDR3 here is CSVVGSSVYGYTF. DNA for the CDR3: TGCAGCGTTGTTGGGTCCAGCGTCTATGGCTACACCTTC. The rearrangement links TRBV29-1 to TRBJ1-2, with unresolved D. Per germline, CDR1 SQVTM and CDR2 ANQGSEA. This CDR3 comprises 13 residues. The ends were cut back, 4 bases at V and 4 bases at J, with 13 bases in the middle.

The rearrangement uses TRBV27 and TRBJ1-5, with 9 bases lining up with TRBD1. V lost 5 bases, J lost 4 bases, and 6 bases stayed unmatched. Germline V gene lookup returns CDR1 MNHEY and CDR2 SMNVEV (reference sequence). The CDR3 extends over 15 amino acids. The CDR3 region has the DNA TGTGCCAGCAGTCCACGACAGGGGGGAAATCAGCCCCAGCATTTT. Protein product: CASSPRQGGNQPQHF.

Turning to this clone: Other nucleotide sequences in the sample specify the same CDR3. V and J are TRBV7-9 and TRBJ2-3; 9 bases fit TRBD2. The germline V gene encodes CDR1 SEHNR and CDR2 FQNEAQ (reference sequence). The V and J ends lost 5 bases and 0 bases, in that order; junction bases with no gene match: 3. The CDR3 extends over 15 amino acids. CDR3 nucleotides: TGTGCCAGCAGCGCCACTAGCGGGAGCACAGATACGCAGTATTTT. Translated, it gives CASSATSGSTDTQYF. Combining the CDR3 with reference TRBV7-9 and TRBJ2-3 gives the whole variable domain DTGVSQNPRHKITKRGQNVTFRCDPISEHNRLYWYRQTLGQGPEFLTYFQNEAQLEKSRLLSDRFSAERPKGSFSTLEIQRTEQGDSAMYLCASSATSGSTDTQYFGPGTRLTVL.

The chain joins TRBV27 to TRBJ1-2; TRBD1 agrees at 8 bases. The CDR3 length is 14 residues. CDR1 MNHEY and CDR2 SMNVEV come from the germline V gene (reference sequence). The V and J ends lost 4 bases and 4 bases, in that order; junction bases with no gene match: 5. CDR3 bases: TGTGCCAGCAGTTATACAGGGGGTAGCTATGGCTACACCTTC. Encoded protein: CASSYTGGSYGYTF.

The rearrangement links TRBV7-8 to TRBJ2-1; TRBD1 matches 12 bases. J was trimmed by 8 bases and V by 7 bases; bases with no gene match: 12. The germline gives CDR1 SGHVS, CDR2 FQNEAQ. The CDR3 has 16 amino acids. The CDR3 region has the DNA TGTGCCAGCACCCCGGTGGGGACAGGGGGCTTGGATGAGCAGTTCTTC. Translated, it gives CASTPVGTGGLDEQFF.

The chain is built from TRBV7-9 and TRBJ1-1; 7 bases map to TRBD1. Germline CDR1 and CDR2: SEHNR and FQNEAQ (reference sequence). This CDR3 has 16 residues. The V segment lost 5 bases and the J segment 4 bases; nucleotides outside the gene matches: 13. Here the CDR3 reads CASSPSRGGGSTEAFF. For the CDR3, the DNA is TGTGCCAGCAGCCCTAGCCGAGGGGGCGGGAGCACTGAAGCTTTCTTT.

The V call is TRBV29-1, the J call TRBJ2-1, with D possibly being TRBD1 (8 bases). The CDR3 contains 15 residues. V lost 6 bases and J lost 8, with 23 bases in between. CDR1 is SQVTM, CDR2 ANQGSEA, per germline. In DNA form, the CDR3 reads TGCAGCGTCGCCGGGGGGAGGACAGGGCGCGATGAGCAGTTCTTC. Translation: CSVAGGRTGRDEQFF.

CDR3 region: CASSYSSGANVLTF. The DNA for the CDR3 is TGTGCCAGCAGTTACTCCTCTGGGGCCAACGTCCTGACTTTC. The chain carries TRBV6-5 and TRBJ2-6; D remains unclear. V lost 0 bases and J 0 bases, leaving 0 bases between the germline ends. Germline values: CDR1 MNHEY, CDR2 SVGAGI. The CDR3 loop spans 14 amino acids.

The V and J genes are TRBV6-1 and TRBJ1-5; unclear D gene. The germline V and J ends were trimmed by 2 bases and 3 bases, with 8 bases remaining between them. Germline V gene lookup returns CDR1 MNHNS and CDR2 SASEGT. This CDR3 has 14 amino acids. The CDR3 coding sequence is TGTGCCAGCAGTGAACGTGGATTCAATCAGCCCCAGCATTTT. Its protein is CASSERGFNQPQHF.

The chain uses TRBV7-9 and TRBJ2-7, with a tentative D call TRBD1 (6 bases). Germline assignment: CDR1 SEHNR and CDR2 FQNEAQ (reference sequence). Trimming took off 4 bases at V and 3 bases at J, with 10 bases between the two ends. CDR3 size: 13 residues. The CDR3 region has the DNA TGTGCCAGCAGCTACACAGGGCTCTACGAGCAGTACTTC. Protein sequence: CASSYTGLYEQYF.

V and J are TRBV7-9 and TRBJ2-7; D not certain. The V and J ends lost 4 bases and 4 bases respectively, with 8 bases between them. This CDR3 region has 12 residues. CDR1 is SEHNR and CDR2 is FQNEAQ in the germline V gene (reference sequence). The CDR3 coding sequence is TGTGCCAGCAGCTCCAGGTTTTACGAGCAGTACTTC. It encodes CASSSRFYEQYF.

The chain is built from TRBV11-2 and TRBJ2-3; tentatively, D is TRBD1 or TRBD2 (7 bases each). This CDR3 contains 13 residues. Per germline, CDR1 SGHAT and CDR2 FQNNGV. V dropped 10 bases and J dropped 0 bases, with 11 bases sitting between them. The DNA of the CDR3 is TGTGCCACCCAGGGGGGGAGCACAGATACGCAGTATTTT. Translated, it gives CATQGGSTDTQYF.

The rearrangement uses TRBV10-3 and TRBJ1-4; 8 nucleotides align to TRBD1. Per the germline V gene, CDR1 is ENHRY and CDR2 is SYGVKD. V lost 0 bases, J lost 2 bases, and 5 bases stayed unmatched. The CDR3 runs 17 residues. CDR3 sequence (DNA): TGTGCCATCAGTGAGTCCGAGACAGGGGCGACTAATGAAAAACTGTTTTTT. Protein sequence: CAISESETGATNEKLFF.

The gene calls are TRBV7-2 and TRBJ2-7; D is possibly TRBD2 (5 bases). Germline CDR1 SGHTA, CDR2 FQGNSA. This CDR3 has 14 residues. V was cut by 1 base and J by 2 bases, with 9 bases left in between. The CDR3 sequence is CASSLGAEAYEQYF. The CDR3 nucleotides read TGTGCCAGCAGCTTAGGAGCGGAGGCCTACGAGCAGTACTTC.

This clone was picked up one time. The gene calls are TRBV27 and TRBJ2-1, with D possibly TRBD2 on 5 matching bases. The CDR3 extends over 13 amino acids. CDR1 and CDR2 from the germline V gene are MNHEY and SMNVEV (reference sequence). V lost 5 bases and J lost 9, with 14 bases in between. This CDR3 reads CASSITTRVEQFF. The CDR3 region has the DNA TGTGCCAGCAGTATTACCACTAGAGTTGAGCAGTTCTTC.

The J gene is TRBJ1-5, the V gene TRBV6-1; D call uncertain. The CDR3 is made up of 14 amino acids. Trimming took off 1 base at V and 3 bases at J, with 7 bases between the two ends. From germline, CDR1 is MNHNS and CDR2 SASEGT. CDR3 in amino acids: CASSEELVNQPQHF. For the CDR3, the DNA is TGTGCCAGCAGTGAAGAGTTGGTCAATCAGCCCCAGCATTTT.

The V and J genes are TRBV28 and TRBJ1-1; D not certain. Germline V gives CDR1 MDHEN, CDR2 SYDVKM. Deletions cut 2 bases from V and 2 bases from J, with 12 bases between. The CDR3 runs to 15 residues. DNA of the CDR3: TGTGCCAGCAGTTTAGCGTTTGGCTCCAACACTGAAGCTTTCTTT. Its protein is CASSLAFGSNTEAFF.

This clone was detected once. The CDR3 here is CASSPSSGPIEQFF. DNA of the CDR3: TGTGCCAGCTCACCATCTAGCGGGCCAATTGAGCAGTTCTTC. The gene calls are TRBV18 and TRBJ2-1; 8 bases map to TRBD2. Looked up from germline, CDR1 is KGHSH and CDR2 is LQKENI. V shed 2 bases, J shed 9 bases, and the junction held 6 bases outside the gene matches. The CDR3 sequence is 14 residues long.